What follows describes a single TCR beta chain. This sample includes further DNA sequences coding for the same CDR3. Selected positively for CCR7 and CD45RO-negative, naive CD8 cells excluded terminally differentiated effector memory CD45RA+ cells. This CDR3 comprises 13 residues. Germline V CDR1 and CDR2: MDHEN, SYDVKM. V was pared by 2 bases and J by 3 bases, with 0 bases of the junction left unmatched. These data come from a study of shared clonotypes between healthy human individuals. Overall study context: Participating donors consisted of two women and a few men aged 18 to 49.

Measured with immunoSEQ multiplex PCR; TCRdb has only the in-frame clones, and not every one. The repertoire holds around 2,100,000 clones, over 85% seen once, with 1.2% in the top ten. This receptor was obtained from a man aged 18 to 29 in good health. The rearrangement links TRBV28 to TRBJ2-7; 8 nucleotides agree with TRBD1. Sequencing was carried out using naive CD8+ T cells sorted from blood. CDR3: CASSLGQGYEQYF. The DNA for the CDR3 is TGTGCCAGCAGTTTAGGACAGGGCTACGAGCAGTACTTC.